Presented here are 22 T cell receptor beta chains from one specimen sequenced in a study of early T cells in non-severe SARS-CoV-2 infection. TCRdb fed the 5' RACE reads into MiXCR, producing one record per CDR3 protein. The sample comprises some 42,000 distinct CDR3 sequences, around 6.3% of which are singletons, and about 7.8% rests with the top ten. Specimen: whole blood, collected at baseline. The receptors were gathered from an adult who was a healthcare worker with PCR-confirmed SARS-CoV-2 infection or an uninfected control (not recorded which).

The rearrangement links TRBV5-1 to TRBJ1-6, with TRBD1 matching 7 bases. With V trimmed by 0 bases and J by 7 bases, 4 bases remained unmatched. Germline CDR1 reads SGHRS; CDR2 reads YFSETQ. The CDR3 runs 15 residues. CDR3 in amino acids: CASSLAEGANSPLHF. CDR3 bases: TGCGCCAGCAGCTTGGCCGAGGGGGCAAATTCACCCCTCCACTTT.

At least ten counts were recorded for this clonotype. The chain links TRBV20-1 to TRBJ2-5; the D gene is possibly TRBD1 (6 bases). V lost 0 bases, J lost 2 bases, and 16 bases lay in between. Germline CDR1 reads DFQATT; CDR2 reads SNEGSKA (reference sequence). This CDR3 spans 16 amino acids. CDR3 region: CSARDAGRGGQETQYF. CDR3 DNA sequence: TGCAGTGCTAGAGATGCCGGACGAGGGGGTCAAGAGACCCAGTACTTC.

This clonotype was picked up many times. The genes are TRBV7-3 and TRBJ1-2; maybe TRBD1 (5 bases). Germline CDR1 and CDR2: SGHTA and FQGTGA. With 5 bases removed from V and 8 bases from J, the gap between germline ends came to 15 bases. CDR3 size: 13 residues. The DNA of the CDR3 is TGTGCCAGCAGCACGGAGCAGGGCCGCGGCTACACCTTC. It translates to CASSTEQGRGYTF.

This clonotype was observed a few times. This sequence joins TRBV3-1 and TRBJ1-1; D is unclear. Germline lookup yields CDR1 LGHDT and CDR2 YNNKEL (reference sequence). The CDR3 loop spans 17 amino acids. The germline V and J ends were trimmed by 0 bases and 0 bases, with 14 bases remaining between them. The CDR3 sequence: CASSQDFNRGLNTEAFF. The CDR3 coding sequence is TGTGCCAGCAGCCAAGATTTCAACCGGGGATTGAACACTGAAGCTTTCTTT.

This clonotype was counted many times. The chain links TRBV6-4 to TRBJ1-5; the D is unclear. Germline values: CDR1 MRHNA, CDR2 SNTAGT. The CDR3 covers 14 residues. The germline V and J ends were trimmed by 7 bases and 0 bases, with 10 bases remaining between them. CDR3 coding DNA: TGTGCCAGCAAGGAGACCGATAGCAATCAGCCCCAGCATTTT. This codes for CASKETDSNQPQHF.

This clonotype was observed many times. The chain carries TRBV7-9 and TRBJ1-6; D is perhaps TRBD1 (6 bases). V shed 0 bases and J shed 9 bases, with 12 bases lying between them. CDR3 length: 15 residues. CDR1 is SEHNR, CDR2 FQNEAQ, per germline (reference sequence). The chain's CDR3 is CASSLALSGASPLHF. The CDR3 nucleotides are TGTGCCAGCAGCTTAGCGTTGTCAGGGGCTTCACCCCTCCACTTT.

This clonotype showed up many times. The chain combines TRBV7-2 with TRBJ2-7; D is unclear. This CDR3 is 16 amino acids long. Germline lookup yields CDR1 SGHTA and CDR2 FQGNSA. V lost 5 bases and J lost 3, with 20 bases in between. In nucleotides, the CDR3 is TGTGCCAGCAGCCCCGTGGCCCCAACGTCGGACTACGAGCAGTACTTC. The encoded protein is CASSPVAPTSDYEQYF.

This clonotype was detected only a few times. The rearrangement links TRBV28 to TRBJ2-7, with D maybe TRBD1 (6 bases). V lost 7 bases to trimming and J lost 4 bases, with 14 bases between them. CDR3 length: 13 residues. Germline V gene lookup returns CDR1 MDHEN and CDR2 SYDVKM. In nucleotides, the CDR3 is TGTGCCAGCATTGGGACACATTTTTACGAGCAGTACTTC. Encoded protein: CASIGTHFYEQYF.

DNA of the CDR3: TGTGCCAGCAGTGAAATAACCCGGAGGATTCAGTACTTC. Translation: CASSEITRRIQYF. The J gene is TRBJ2-4, the V gene TRBV2, with D perhaps matching TRBD2 (5 bases). Between the trimmed V and J ends, which lost 2 bases and 10 bases, there was a span of 12 bases. There are 13 residues in the CDR3. Looked up from germline, CDR1 is SNHLY and CDR2 is FYNNEI.

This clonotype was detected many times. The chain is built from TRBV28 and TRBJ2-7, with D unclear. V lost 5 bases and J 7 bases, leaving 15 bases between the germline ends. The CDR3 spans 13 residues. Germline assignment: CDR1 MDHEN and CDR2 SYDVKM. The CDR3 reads CASSPPTLWEQYF. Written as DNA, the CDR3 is TGTGCCAGCAGTCCCCCGACACTTTGGGAGCAGTACTTC.

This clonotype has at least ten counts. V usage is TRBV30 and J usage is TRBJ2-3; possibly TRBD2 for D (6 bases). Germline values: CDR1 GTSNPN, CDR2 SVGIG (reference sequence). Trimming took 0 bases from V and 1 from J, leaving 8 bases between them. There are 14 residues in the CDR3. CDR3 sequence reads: CAWSVGGGTDTQYF. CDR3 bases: TGTGCCTGGAGTGTAGGAGGGGGCACAGATACGCAGTATTTT. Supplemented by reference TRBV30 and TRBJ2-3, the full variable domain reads SQTIHQWPATLVQPVGSPLSLECTVEGTSNPNLYWYRQAAGRGLQLLFYSVGIGQISSEVPQNLSASRPQDRQFILSSKKLLLSDSGFYLCAWSVGGGTDTQYFGPGTRLTVL.

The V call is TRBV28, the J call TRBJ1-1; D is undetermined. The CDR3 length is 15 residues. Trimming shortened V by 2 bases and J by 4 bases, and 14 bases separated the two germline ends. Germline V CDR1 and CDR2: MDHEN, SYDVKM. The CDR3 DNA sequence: TGTGCCAGCAGTTTAGGTCGGGCTATGGGCACTGAAGCTTTCTTT. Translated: CASSLGRAMGTEAFF.

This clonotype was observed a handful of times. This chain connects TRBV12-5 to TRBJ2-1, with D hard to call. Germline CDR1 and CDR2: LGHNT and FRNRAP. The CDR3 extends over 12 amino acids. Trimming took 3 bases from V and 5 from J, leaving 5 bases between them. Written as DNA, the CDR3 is TGTGCTAGTGGTTTAGGGCACAATGAGCAGTTCTTC. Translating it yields CASGLGHNEQFF.

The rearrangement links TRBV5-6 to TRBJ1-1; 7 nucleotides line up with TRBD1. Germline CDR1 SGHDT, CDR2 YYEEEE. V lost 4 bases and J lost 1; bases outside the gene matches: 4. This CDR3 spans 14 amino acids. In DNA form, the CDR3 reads TGTGCCAGCAGCGGGGGACAGTCGAACACTGAAGCTTTCTTT. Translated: CASSGGQSNTEAFF.

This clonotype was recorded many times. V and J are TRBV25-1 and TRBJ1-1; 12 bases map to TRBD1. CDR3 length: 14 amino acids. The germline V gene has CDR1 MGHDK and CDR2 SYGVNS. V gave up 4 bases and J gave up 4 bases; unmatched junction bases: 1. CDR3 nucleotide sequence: TGTGCCAGCAGTGGGGACAGGGGGCCCACTGAAGCTTTCTTT. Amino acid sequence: CASSGDRGPTEAFF.

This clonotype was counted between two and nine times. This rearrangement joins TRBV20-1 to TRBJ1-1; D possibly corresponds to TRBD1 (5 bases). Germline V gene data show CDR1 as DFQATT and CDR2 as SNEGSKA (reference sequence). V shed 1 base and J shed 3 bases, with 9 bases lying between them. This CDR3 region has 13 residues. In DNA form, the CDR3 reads TGCAGTGCTAGAGGAGGGACTTACACTGAAGCTTTCTTT. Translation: CSARGGTYTEAFF.

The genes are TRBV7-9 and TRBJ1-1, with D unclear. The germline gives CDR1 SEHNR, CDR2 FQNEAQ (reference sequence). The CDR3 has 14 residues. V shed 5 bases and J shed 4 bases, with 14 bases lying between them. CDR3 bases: TGTGCCAGCAGCAAAGGGAAAGTGTTCACTGAAGCTTTCTTT. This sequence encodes CASSKGKVFTEAFF.

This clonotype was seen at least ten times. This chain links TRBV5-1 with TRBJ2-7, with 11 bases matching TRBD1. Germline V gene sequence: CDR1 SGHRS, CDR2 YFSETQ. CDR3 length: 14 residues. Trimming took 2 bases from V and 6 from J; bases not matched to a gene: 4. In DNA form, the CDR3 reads TGCGCCAGCAGCTTAGGGACAGGGGGACCCGAGCAGTACTTC. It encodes CASSLGTGGPEQYF.

CDR3 sequence: CASSPQRGETQYF. The CDR3 DNA reads TGTGCCAGCTCACCGCAGAGAGGGGAGACCCAGTACTTC. V and J are TRBV18 and TRBJ2-5, with D perhaps TRBD2 (5 bases). CDR1 is KGHSH, CDR2 LQKENI, per germline. The CDR3 spans 13 residues. V was trimmed by 3 bases and J by 5 bases, leaving 10 bases between them.

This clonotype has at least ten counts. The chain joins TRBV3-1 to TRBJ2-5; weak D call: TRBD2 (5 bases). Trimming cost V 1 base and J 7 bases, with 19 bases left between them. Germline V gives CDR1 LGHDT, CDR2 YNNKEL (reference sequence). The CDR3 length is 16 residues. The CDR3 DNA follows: TGTGCCAGCAGCCAAGTCACGGGGTGGCCTACGAGGACCCAGTACTTC. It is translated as CASSQVTGWPTRTQYF.

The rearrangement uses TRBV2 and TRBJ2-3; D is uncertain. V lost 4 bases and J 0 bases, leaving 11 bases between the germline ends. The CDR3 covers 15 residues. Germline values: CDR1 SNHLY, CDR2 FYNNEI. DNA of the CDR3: TGTGCCAGCAGTGGATACTCTTTAAGCACAGATACGCAGTATTTT. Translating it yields CASSGYSLSTDTQYF.

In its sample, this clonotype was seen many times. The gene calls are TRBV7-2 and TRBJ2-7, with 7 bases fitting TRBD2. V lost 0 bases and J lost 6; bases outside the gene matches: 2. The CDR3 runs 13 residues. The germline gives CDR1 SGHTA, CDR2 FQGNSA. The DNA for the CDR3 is TGTGCCAGCAGCTTAGCGGGGGGGTTCGAGCAGTACTTC. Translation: CASSLAGGFEQYF.